This T cell receptor beta chain comes out of a study of T cells in localized non-small cell lung cancer. Method: immunoSEQ multiplex PCR; TCRdb's copy keeps in-frame clones and lacks some. The sample shows about 92,000 clones, roughly 88% of them seen only once. The study's findings and limits: A median about 54 of the top 100 tumor clones appeared in adjacent lung. Since sequencing was restricted to only one region of the tumor, intratumor heterogeneity remains a possibility. Uninvolved nearby lung showed the greatest T cell clonality, exceeding that found in tumor. Density of T cells in blood, when higher, went with longer overall survival.

Notes on this clone: Its target is not known.

Source: PBMCs, taken before any cancer treatment. This TCR came from a woman aged 35 to 70 with stage II squamous cell lung carcinoma.

Here the CDR3 reads CAGGTGGNTIYF. The CDR3 DNA is TGTGCCGGCGGGACAGGGGGAAACACCATATATTTT. The rearrangement uses TRBV10-3 and TRBJ1-3; 9 nucleotides align to TRBD1. This CDR3 contains 12 residues. The germline gives CDR1 ENHRY, CDR2 SYGVKD. J lost 4 bases, V lost 11 bases, and 3 bases had no gene match.